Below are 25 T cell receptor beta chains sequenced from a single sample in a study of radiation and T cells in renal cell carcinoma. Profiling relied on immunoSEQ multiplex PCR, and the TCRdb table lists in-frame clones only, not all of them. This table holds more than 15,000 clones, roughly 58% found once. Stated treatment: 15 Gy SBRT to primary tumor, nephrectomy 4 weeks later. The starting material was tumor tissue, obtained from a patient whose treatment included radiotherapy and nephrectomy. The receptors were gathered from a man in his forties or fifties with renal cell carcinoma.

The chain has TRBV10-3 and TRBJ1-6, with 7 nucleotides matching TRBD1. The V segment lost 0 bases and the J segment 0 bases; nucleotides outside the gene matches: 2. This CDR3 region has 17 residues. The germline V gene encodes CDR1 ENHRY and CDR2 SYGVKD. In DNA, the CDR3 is TGTGCCATCAGTGAGTCGACAGGGTCCTCCTATAATTCACCCCTCCACTTT. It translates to CAISESTGSSYNSPLHF.

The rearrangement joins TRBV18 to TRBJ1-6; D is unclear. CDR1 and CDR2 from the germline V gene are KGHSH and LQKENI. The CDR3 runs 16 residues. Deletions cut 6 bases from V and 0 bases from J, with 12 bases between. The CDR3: CASSVQELSYNSPLHF. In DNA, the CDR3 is TGTGCCAGCTCCGTCCAGGAACTCTCCTATAATTCACCCCTCCACTTT.

This CDR3 reads CASTRQVSTYEQYF. The DNA for the CDR3 is TGTGCCAGCACCCGACAAGTATCGACCTACGAGCAGTACTTC. The chain couples TRBV7-2 to TRBJ2-7, with D hard to call. V shed 7 bases and J shed 2 bases, with 15 bases lying between them. Looked up from germline, CDR1 is SGHTA and CDR2 is FQGNSA. This CDR3 comprises 14 residues.

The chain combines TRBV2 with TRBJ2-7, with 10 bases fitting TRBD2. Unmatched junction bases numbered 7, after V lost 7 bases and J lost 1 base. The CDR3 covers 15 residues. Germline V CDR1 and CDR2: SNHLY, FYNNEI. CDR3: CASKSLAGESYEQYF. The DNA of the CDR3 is TGTGCCAGCAAAAGTCTAGCGGGAGAGTCCTACGAGCAGTACTTC. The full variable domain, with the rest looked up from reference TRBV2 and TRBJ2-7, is EPEVTQTPSHQVTQMGQEVILRCVPISNHLYFYWYRQILGQKVEFLVSFYNNEISEKSEIFDDQFSVERPDGSNFTLKIRSTKLEDSAMYFCASKSLAGESYEQYFGPGTRLTVT.

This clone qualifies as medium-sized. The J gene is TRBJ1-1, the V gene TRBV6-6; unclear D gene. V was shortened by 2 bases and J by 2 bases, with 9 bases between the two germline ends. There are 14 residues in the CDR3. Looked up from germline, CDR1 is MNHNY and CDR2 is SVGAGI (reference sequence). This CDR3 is CASSYQSGNTEAFF. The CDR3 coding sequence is TGTGCCAGCAGTTACCAGTCAGGAAACACTGAAGCTTTCTTT.

CDR3 sequence: CAISRDRGQGETQYF. DNA of the CDR3: TGTGCCATCAGTCGGGACAGGGGGCAAGGAGAGACCCAGTACTTC. V usage is TRBV10-3 and J usage is TRBJ2-5; the match to TRBD1 covers 12 bases. CDR1 ENHRY and CDR2 SYGVKD come from the germline V gene. The CDR3 runs 15 residues. V was pared by 5 bases and J by 4 bases, with 5 bases of the junction left unmatched.

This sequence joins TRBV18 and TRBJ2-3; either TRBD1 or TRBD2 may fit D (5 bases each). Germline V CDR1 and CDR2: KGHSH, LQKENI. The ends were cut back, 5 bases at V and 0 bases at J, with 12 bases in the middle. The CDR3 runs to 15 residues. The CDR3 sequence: CASSATAVSTDTQYF. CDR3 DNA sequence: TGTGCCAGCTCAGCGACAGCGGTTAGCACAGATACGCAGTATTTT.

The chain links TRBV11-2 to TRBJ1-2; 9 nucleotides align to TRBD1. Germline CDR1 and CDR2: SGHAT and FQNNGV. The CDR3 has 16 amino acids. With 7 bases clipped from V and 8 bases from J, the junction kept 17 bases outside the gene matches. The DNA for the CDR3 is TGTGCCAGCATATTTAGCCCGGGACAGGGTTTTGGCGGCTACACCTTC. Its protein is CASIFSPGQGFGGYTF.

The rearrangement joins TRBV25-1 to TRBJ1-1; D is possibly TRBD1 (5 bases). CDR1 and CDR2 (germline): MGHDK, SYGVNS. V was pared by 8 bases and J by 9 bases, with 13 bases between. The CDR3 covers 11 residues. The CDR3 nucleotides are TGTGCCAGCGGGGTAAAGGGGAAAGCTTTCTTT. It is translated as CASGVKGKAFF. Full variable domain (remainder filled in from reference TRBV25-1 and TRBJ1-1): EADIYQTPRYLVIGTGKKITLECSQTMGHDKMYWYQQDPGMELHLIHYSYGVNSTEKGDLSSESTVSRIRTEHFPLTLESARPSHTSQYLCASGVKGKAFFGQGTRLTVV.

The CDR3 bases are TGCGCCAGCAGCCAAAGGACTAGCGGGAGTGGAAGTAGGTCCTACAATGAGCAGTTCTTC. This sequence encodes CASSQRTSGSGSRSYNEQFF. This chain joins TRBV4-1 and TRBJ2-1; 13 bases match TRBD2. The trim removed 2 bases at V and 1 base at J, leaving 11 bases unmatched. Germline V gives CDR1 MGHRA, CDR2 YSYEKL. The CDR3 contains 20 residues.

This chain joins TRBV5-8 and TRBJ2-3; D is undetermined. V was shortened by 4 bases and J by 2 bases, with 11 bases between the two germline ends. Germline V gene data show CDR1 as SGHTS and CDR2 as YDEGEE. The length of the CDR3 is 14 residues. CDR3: CASSPAQHTDTQYF. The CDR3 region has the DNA TGTGCCAGCAGCCCGGCCCAGCACACAGATACGCAGTATTTT.

The CDR3 protein is CASSPRTGDGYTF. CDR3 DNA sequence: TGCGCCAGCAGCCCCAGGACAGGGGATGGCTACACCTTC. V is TRBV5-1 and J is TRBJ1-2, with 9 bases fitting TRBD1. V lost 4 bases, J lost 6 bases, and 4 bases stayed unmatched. The length of the CDR3 is 13 residues. Looked up from germline, CDR1 is SGHRS and CDR2 is YFSETQ.

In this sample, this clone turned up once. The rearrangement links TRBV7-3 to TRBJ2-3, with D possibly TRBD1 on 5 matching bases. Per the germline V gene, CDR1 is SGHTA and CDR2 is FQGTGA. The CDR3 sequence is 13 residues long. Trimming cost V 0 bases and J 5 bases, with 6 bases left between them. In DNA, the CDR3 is TGTGCCAGCAGCTTAACAGGGGTAGATACGCAGTATTTT. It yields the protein CASSLTGVDTQYF.

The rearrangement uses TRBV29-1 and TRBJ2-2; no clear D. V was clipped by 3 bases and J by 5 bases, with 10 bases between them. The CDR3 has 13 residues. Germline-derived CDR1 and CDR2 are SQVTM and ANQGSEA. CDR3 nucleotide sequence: TGCAGCGTTGATGGCTCCCGTACCGGGGAGCTGTTTTTT. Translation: CSVDGSRTGELFF.

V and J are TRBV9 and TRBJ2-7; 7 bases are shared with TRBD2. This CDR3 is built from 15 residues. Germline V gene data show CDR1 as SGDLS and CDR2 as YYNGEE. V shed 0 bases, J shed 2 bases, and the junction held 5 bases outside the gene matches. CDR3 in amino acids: CASSVASGVTYEQYF. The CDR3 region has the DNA TGTGCCAGCAGCGTAGCGAGCGGGGTTACCTACGAGCAGTACTTC.

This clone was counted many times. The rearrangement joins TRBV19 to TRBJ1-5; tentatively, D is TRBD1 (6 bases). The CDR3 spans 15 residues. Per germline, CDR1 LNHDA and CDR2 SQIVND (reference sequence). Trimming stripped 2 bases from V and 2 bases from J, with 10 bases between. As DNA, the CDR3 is TGTGCCAGTAGTATATGGTCAGGGGGCAATCAGCCCCAGCATTTT. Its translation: CASSIWSGGNQPQHF.

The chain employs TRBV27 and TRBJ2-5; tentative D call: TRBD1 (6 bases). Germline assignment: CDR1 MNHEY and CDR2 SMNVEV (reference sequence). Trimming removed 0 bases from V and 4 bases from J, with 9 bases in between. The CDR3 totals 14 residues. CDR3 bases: TGTGCCAGCAGTTTATCGACAGGAATAGAGACCCAGTACTTC. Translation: CASSLSTGIETQYF.

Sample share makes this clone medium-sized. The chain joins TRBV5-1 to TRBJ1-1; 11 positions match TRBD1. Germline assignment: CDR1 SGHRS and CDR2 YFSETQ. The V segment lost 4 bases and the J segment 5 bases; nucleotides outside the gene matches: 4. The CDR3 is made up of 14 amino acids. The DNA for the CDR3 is TGCGCCAGCAGCCGCGGACAGGGGGCTACTGAAGCTTTCTTT. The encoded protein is CASSRGQGATEAFF. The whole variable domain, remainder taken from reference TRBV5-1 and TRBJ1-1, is KAGVTQTPRYLIKTRGQQVTLSCSPISGHRSVSWYQQTPGQGLQFLFEYFSETQRNKGNFPGRFSGRQFSNSRSEMNVSTLELGDSALYLCASSRGQGATEAFFGQGTRLTVV.

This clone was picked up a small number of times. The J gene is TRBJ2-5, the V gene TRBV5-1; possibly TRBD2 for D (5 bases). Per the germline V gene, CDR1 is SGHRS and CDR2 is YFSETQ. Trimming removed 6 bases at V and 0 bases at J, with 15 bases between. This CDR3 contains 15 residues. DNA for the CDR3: TGCGCCAGCACGGTAATTAGCGACCACCAAGAGACCCAGTACTTC. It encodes CASTVISDHQETQYF.

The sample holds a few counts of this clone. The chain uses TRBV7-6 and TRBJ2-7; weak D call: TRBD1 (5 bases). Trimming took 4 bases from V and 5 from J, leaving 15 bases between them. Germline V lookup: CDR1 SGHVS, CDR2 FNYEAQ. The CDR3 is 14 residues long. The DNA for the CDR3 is TGTGCCAGCAGCTCCCCCCAGGGTACCCACGAGCAGTACTTC. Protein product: CASSSPQGTHEQYF.

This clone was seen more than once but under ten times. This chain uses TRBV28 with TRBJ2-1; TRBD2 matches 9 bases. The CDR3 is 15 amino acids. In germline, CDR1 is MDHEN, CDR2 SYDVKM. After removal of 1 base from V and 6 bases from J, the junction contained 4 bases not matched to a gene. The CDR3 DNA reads TGTGCCAGCAGTTTATATGCGGGAGGGCCCAATGAGCAGTTCTTC. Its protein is CASSLYAGGPNEQFF.

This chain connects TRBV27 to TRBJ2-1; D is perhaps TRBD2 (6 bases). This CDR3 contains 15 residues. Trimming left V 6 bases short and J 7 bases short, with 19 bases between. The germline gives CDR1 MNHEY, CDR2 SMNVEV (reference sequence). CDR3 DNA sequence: TGTGCCAGCAGCCCTCAGGATGGCGGGGAGAATGAGCAGTTCTTC. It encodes CASSPQDGGENEQFF.

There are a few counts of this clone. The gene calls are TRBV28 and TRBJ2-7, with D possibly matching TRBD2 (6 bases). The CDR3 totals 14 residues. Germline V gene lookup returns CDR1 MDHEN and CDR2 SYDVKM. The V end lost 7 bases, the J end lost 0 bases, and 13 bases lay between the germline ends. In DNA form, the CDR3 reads TGTGCCAGCAAGCCCGGGACTGCCTCCTACGAGCAGTACTTC. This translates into CASKPGTASYEQYF.

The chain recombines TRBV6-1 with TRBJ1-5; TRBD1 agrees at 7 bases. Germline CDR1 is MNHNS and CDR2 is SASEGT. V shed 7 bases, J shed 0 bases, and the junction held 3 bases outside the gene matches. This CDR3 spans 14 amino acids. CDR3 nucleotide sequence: TGTGCCAGCACCCGGACAGGTAGCAATCAGCCCCAGCATTTT. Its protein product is CASTRTGSNQPQHF.

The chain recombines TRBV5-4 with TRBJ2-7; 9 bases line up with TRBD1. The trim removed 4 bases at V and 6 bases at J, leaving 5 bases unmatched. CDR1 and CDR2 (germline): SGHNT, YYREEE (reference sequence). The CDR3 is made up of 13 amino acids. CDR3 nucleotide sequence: TGTGCCAGCAGCCGGGACAGGGAGGGCGAGCAGTACTTC. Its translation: CASSRDREGEQYF.